This T cell receptor (beta chain) derives from a study of response to subunit inactivated influenza vaccine. TCRdb ran MiXCR on the RT-PCR reads and lists one entry per CDR3 protein. The table records around 530,000 distinct CDR3 sequences, around 11% of them present only once. Germline CDR1 GTSNPN, CDR2 SVGIG (reference sequence). Trimming removed 3 bases at V and 0 bases at J, with 10 bases between. This CDR3 has 14 residues. This sequence was found in a man aged 50-59 years who received an inactivated influenza vaccine. The rearrangement joins TRBV30 to TRBJ2-3; D remains unclear. Specimen: PBMCs from blood, collected on the day of vaccination. CDR3 protein: CAWRLAASTDTQYF. DNA of the CDR3: TGTGCCTGGAGATTGGCAGCTAGCACAGATACGCAGTATTTT.